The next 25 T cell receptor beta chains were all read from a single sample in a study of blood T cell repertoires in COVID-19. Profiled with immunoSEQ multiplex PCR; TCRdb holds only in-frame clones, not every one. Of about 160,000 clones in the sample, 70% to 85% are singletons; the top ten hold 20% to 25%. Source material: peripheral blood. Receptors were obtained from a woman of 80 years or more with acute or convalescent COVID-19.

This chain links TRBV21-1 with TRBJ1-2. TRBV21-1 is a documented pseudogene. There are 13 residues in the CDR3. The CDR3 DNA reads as TGTGCCACCTCCCAAAAGATGGAGAGCGGCTACACCTTC. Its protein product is CATSQKMESGYTF.

For the CDR3, the DNA is TGTGCCAGCACAAGCGGGAGGGGAGAGACCCAGTACTTC. Residues: CASTSGRGETQYF. The chain has TRBV6-5 and TRBJ2-5, with 10 bases fitting TRBD2. From germline, CDR1 is MNHEY and CDR2 SVGAGI. Trimming cost V 7 bases and J 4 bases; bases outside gene matches: 3. This CDR3 is built from 13 residues.

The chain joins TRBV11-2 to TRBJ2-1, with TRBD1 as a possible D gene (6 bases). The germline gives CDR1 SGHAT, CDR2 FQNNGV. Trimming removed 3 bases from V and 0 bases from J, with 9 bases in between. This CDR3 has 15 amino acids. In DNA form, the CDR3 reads TGTGCCAGCAGCTTCGGGACAAACTCCTACAATGAGCAGTTCTTC. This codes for CASSFGTNSYNEQFF.

CDR3 DNA sequence: TGTGCCAGTAGTATGTCGACACCTAATCAGCCCCAGCATTTT. It specifies CASSMSTPNQPQHF. This chain joins TRBV19 and TRBJ1-5; D is unclear. Per the germline V gene, CDR1 is LNHDA and CDR2 is SQIVND (reference sequence). Deletions cut 3 bases from V and 4 bases from J, with 10 bases between. The CDR3 runs 14 residues. The full variable domain, in which reference TRBV19 and TRBJ1-5 provide the parts outside the CDR3, is DGGITQSPKYLFRKEGQNVTLSCEQNLNHDAMYWYRQDPGQGLRLIYYSQIVNDFQKGDIAEGYSVSREKKESFPLTVTSAQKNPTAFYLCASSMSTPNQPQHFGDGTRLSIL.

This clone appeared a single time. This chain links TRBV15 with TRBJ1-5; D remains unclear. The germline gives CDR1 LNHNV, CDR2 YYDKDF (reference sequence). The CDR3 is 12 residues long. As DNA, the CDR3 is TGTGTACCGGGAAAAGTAAATCAGCCCCAGCATTTT. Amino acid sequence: CVPGKVNQPQHF.

The CDR3 here is CASSRRLAGGKETQYF. The CDR3 DNA sequence: TGTGCCAGCAGCCGTCGACTAGCGGGAGGCAAAGAGACCCAGTACTTC. The chain carries TRBV4-2 and TRBJ2-5; 13 nucleotides line up with TRBD2. V lost 4 bases, J lost 3 bases, and 5 bases stayed unmatched. The germline V gene has CDR1 LGHNA and CDR2 YNFKEQ. CDR3 length equals 16 residues.

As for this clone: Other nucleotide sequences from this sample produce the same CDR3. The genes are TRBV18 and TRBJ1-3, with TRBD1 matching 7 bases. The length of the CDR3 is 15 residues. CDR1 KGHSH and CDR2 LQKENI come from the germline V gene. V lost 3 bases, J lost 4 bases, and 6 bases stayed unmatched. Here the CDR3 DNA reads TGTGCCAGCTCACCTACAGGGGCGGGAGGAAACACCATATATTTT. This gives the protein CASSPTGAGGNTIYF.

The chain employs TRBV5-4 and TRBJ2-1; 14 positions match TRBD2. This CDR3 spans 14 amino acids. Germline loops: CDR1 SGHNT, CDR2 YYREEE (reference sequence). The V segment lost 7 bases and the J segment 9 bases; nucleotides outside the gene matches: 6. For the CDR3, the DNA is TGTGCCAGCGCCGGGACTAGCGGGAGTCGTGAGCAGTTCTTC. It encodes CASAGTSGSREQFF. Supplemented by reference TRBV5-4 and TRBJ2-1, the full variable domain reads ETGVTQSPTHLIKTRGQQVTLRCSSQSGHNTVSWYQQALGQGPQFIFQYYREEENGRGNFPPRFSGLQFPNYSSELNVNALELDDSALYLCASAGTSGSREQFFGPGTRLTVL.

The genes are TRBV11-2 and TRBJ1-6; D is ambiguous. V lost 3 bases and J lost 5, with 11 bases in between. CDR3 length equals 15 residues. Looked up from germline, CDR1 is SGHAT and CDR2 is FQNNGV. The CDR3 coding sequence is TGTGCCAGCAGCTTCAGGCCCCAGGATAATTCACCCCTCCACTTT. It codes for CASSFRPQDNSPLHF. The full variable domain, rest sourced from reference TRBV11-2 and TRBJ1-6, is EAGVAQSPRYKIIEKRQSVAFWCNPISGHATLYWYQQILGQGPKLLIQFQNNGVVDDSQLPKDRFSAERLKGVDSTLKIQPAKLEDSAVYLCASSFRPQDNSPLHFGNGTRLTVT.

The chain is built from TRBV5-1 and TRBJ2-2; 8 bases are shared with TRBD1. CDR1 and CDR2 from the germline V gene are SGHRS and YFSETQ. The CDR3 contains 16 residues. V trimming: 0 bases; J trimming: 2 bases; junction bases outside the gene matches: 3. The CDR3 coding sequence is TGCGCCAGCAGCTTGGACAGGGGGACAAACACCGGGGAGCTGTTTTTT. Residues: CASSLDRGTNTGELFF.

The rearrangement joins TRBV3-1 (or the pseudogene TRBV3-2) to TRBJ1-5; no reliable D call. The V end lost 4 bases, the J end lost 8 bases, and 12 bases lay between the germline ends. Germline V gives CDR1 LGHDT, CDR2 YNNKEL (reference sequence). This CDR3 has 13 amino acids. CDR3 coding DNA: TGTGCCAGCAGCCCCACCCCCGGGGAGCCCCAGCATTTT. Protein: CASSPTPGEPQHF.

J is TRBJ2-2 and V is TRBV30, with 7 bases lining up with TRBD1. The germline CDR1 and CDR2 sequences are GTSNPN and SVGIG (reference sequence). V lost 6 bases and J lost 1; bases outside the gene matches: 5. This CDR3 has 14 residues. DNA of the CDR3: TGTGCCTGCAGGGACAGACTGAACACCGGGGAGCTGTTTTTT. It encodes CACRDRLNTGELFF.

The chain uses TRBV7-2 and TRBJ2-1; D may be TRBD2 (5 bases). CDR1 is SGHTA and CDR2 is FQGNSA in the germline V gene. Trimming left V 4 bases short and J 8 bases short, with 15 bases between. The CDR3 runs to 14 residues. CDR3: CASSSTFTRDEQFF. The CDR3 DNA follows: TGTGCCAGCAGCTCAACGTTTACGAGGGATGAGCAGTTCTTC.

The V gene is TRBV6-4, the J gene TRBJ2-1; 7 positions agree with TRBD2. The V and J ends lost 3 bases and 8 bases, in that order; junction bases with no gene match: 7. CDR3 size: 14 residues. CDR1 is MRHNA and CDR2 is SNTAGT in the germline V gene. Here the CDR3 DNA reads TGTGCCAGCAGTGATGTCGGGGAGGGCGATGAGCAGTTCTTC. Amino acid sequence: CASSDVGEGDEQFF.

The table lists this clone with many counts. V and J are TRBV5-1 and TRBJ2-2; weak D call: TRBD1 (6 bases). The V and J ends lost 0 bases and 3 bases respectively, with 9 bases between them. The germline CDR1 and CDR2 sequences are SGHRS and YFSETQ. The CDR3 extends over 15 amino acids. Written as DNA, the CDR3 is TGCGCCAGCAGCTTGGTAGGGGGAGACACCGGGGAGCTGTTTTTT. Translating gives CASSLVGGDTGELFF.

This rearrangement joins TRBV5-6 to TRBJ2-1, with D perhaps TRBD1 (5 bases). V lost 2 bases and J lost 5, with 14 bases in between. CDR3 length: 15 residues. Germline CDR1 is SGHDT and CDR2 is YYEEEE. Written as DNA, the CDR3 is TGTGCCAGCAGCTTTTTCAAAGGGGCGAACAATGAGCAGTTCTTC. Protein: CASSFFKGANNEQFF.

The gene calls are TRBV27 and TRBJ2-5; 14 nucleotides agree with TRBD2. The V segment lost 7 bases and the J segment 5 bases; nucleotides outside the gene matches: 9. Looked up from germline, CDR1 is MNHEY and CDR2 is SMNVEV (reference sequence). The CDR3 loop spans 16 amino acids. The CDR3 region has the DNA TGTGCCAGCAAACCGGGACTAGCGGGAGTCGGGGAGACCCAGTACTTC. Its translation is CASKPGLAGVGETQYF.

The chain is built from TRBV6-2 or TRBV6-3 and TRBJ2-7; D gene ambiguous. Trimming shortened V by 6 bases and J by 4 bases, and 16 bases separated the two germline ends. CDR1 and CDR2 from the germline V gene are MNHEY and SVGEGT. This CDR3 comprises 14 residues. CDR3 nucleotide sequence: TGTGCCAGCAGCGACGGGTCGACGAAGTACGAGCAGTACTTC. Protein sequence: CASSDGSTKYEQYF.

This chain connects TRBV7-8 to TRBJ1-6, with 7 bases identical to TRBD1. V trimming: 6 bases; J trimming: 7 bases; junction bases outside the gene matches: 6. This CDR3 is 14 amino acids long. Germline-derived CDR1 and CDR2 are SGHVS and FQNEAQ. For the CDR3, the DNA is TGTGCCAGCAGTCCCGACAGGGAGAATTCACCCCTCCACTTT. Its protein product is CASSPDRENSPLHF.

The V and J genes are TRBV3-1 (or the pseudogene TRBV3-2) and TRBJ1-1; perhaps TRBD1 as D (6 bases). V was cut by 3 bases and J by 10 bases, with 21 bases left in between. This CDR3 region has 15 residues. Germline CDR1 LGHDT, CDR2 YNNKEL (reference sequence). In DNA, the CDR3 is TGTGCCAGCAGCCAGGCTATAGACAGGTGGGGTCGAGCTTTCTTT. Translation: CASSQAIDRWGRAFF.

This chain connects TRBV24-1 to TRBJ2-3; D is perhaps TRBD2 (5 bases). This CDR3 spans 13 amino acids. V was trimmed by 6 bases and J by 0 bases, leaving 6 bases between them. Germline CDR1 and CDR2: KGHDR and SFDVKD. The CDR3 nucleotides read TGTGCCACCAGTCGGACTAGCACAGATACGCAGTATTTT. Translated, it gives CATSRTSTDTQYF.

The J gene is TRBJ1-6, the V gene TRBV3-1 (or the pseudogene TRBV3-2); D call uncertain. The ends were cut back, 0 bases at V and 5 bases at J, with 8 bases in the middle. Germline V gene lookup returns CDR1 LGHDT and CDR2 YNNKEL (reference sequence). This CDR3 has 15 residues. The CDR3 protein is CASSQEQNDNSPLHF. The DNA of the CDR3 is TGTGCCAGCAGCCAAGAACAGAACGATAATTCACCCCTCCACTTT.

The CDR3 here is CASSPGPQGGDRYGYTF. Here the CDR3 DNA reads TGTGCCAGCTCACCGGGGCCCCAAGGGGGAGACCGCTATGGCTACACCTTC. The chain is built from TRBV18 and TRBJ1-2; D might be TRBD1 (6 bases). Trimming cost V 3 bases and J 4 bases, with 21 bases left between them. CDR1 is KGHSH, CDR2 LQKENI, per germline. This CDR3 comprises 17 residues.

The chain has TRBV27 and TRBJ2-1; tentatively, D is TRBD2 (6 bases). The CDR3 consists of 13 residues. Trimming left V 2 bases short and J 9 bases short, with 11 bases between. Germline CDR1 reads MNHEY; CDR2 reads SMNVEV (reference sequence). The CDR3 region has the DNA TGTGCCAGCAGTTTACCTACCGGGGGTGAGCAGTTCTTC. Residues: CASSLPTGGEQFF.

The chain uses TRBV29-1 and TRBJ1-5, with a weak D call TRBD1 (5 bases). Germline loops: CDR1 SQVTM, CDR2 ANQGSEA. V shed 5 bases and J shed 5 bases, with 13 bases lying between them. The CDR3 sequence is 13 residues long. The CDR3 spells CSVHPGGDQPQHF. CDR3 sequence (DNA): TGCAGCGTTCATCCGGGGGGGGATCAGCCCCAGCATTTT.